The subject of this entry is one TCR beta chain. No antigen is known for it. The repertoire was sequenced with immunoSEQ multiplex PCR; TCRdb's copy has only in-frame clones and lacks some. The sample carries under 75,000 clones, around 91% recorded once. This record comes from a study of graft-versus-host responses after intestinal transplantation. Overall study context: Recipients obtained multivisceral, liver-intestinal, or isolated intestinal transplants. Recipients uniformly received anti-thymocyte globulin induction, followed by tacrolimus and steroids for about three years. Study conclusions and caveats: Association was observed between peak circulating GvH clone levels and early post-transplant HvG declines. Recipient marrow held GvH clones, some first seen in ileum or blood.

The CDR3 is made up of 18 amino acids. The ends lost 5 bases at V and 2 bases at J; junction bases unmatched: 10. The germline gives CDR1 SEHNR, CDR2 FQNEAQ (reference sequence). The sequences come from unstimulated CD8+ T cells sorted from spleen or lymph node cells, collected before transplant. V is TRBV7-9 and J is TRBJ2-5; 14 positions match TRBD2. This clonotype originated in a human donor who was the organ donor for an intestinal transplant. The CDR3 here is CASSPPMTSGGGQETQYF. CDR3 coding DNA: TGTGCCAGCAGCCCCCCGATGACTAGCGGGGGGGGACAAGAGACCCAGTACTTC.